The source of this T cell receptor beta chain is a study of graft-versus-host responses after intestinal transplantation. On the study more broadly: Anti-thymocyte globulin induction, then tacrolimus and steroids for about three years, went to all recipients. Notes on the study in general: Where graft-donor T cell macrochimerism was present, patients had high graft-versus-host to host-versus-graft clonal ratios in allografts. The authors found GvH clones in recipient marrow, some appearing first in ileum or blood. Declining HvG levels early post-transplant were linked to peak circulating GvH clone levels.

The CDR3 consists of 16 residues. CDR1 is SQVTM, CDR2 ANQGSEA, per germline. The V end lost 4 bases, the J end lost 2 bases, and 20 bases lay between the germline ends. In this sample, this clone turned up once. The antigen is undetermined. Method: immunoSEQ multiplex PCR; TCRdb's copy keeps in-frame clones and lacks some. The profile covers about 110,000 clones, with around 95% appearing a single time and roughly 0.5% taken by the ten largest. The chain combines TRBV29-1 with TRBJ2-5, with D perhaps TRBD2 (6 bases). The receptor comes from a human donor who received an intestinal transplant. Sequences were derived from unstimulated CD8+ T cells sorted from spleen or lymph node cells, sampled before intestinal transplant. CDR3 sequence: CSVAGRDGSVQETQYF. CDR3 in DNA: TGCAGCGTTGCGGGTCGAGACGGGAGTGTTCAAGAGACCCAGTACTTC.